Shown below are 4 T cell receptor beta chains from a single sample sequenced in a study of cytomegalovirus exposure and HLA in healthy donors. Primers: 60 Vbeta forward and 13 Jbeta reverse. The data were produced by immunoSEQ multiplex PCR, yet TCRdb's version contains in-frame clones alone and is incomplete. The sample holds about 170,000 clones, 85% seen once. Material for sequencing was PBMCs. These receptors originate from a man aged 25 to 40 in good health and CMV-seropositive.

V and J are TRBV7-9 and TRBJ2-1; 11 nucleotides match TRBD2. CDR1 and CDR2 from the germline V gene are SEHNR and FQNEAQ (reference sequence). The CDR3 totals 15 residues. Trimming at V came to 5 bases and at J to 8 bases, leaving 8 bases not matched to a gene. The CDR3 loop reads CASSLSGRAVDEQFF. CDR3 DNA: TGTGCCAGCAGCCTTAGCGGGAGGGCCGTAGATGAGCAGTTCTTC.

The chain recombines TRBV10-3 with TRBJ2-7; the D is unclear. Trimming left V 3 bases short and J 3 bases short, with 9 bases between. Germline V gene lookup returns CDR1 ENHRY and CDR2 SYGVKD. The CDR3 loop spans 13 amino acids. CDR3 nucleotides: TGTGCCATCAGTGACTCTACGAACTACGAGCAGTACGTC. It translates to CAISDSTNYEQYV.

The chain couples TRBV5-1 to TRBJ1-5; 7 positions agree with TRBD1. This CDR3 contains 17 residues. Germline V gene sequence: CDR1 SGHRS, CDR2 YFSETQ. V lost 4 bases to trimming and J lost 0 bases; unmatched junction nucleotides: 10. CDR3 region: CASSKTGTEFSNQPQHF. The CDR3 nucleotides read TGCGCCAGCAGCAAAACCGGGACAGAATTTAGCAATCAGCCCCAGCATTTT.

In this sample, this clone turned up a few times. CDR3: CASRGQGSTEAFF. The CDR3 bases are TGTGCCAGCAGGGGACAGGGGTCCACTGAAGCTTTCTTT. The chain links TRBV27 to TRBJ1-1; 10 bases map to TRBD1. Per the germline V gene, CDR1 is MNHEY and CDR2 is SMNVEV (reference sequence). Trimming took 6 bases from V and 4 from J; bases not matched to a gene: 2. The CDR3 is 13 residues long.